This T cell receptor (beta chain) came from a study of immune cell composition in non-small cell lung cancer. Findings and caveats of the study: Squamous carcinomas (approximately 75%) more often had tumour-associated clones >0.5% than adenocarcinomas (33%).

A remark on this clone: The antigen is undetermined.

Sequencing was performed with immunoSEQ multiplex PCR; in TCRdb, only in-frame clones are kept and a portion is missing. The sample lists roughly 2,200 clones, 55% to 75% occurring once. The origin of this receptor is a human donor with non-small cell lung cancer. What was sequenced was lung tumor tissue.

This chain's CDR3 is CASSLGTAFIPNEKLFF. Here the CDR3 DNA reads TGTGCCAGCAGCCTGGGGACAGCCTTCATACCAAATGAAAAACTGTTTTTT. The J gene is TRBJ1-4, the V gene TRBV7-8; 7 positions agree with TRBD1. V lost 5 bases to trimming and J lost 5 bases; unmatched junction nucleotides: 14. Per the germline V gene, CDR1 is SGHVS and CDR2 is FQNEAQ. The length of the CDR3 is 17 residues.